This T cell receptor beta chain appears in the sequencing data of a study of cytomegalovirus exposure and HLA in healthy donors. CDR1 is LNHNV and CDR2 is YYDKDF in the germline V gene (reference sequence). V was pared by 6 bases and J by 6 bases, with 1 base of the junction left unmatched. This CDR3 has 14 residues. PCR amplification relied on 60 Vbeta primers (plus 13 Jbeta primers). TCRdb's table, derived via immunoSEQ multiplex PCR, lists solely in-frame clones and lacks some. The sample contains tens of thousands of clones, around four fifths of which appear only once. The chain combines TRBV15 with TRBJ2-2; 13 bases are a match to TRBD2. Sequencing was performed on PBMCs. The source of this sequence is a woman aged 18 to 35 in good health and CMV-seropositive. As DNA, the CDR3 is TGTGCCACCAGGGGACTAGCGGGATCCGGGGAGCTGTTTTTT. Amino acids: CATRGLAGSGELFF.